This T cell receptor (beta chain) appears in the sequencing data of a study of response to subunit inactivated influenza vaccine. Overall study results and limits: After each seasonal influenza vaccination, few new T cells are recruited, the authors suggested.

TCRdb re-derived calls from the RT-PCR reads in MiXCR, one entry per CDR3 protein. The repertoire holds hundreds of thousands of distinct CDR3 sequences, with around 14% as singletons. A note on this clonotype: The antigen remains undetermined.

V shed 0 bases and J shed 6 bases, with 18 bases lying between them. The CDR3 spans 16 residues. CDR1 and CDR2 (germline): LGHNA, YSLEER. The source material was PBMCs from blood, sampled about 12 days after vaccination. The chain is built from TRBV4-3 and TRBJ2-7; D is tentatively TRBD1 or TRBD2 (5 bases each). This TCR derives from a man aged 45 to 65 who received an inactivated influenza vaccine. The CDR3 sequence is CASSQDRGTPPREQYF. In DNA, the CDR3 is TGCGCCAGCAGCCAAGATAGAGGGACCCCTCCTCGCGAGCAGTACTTC.